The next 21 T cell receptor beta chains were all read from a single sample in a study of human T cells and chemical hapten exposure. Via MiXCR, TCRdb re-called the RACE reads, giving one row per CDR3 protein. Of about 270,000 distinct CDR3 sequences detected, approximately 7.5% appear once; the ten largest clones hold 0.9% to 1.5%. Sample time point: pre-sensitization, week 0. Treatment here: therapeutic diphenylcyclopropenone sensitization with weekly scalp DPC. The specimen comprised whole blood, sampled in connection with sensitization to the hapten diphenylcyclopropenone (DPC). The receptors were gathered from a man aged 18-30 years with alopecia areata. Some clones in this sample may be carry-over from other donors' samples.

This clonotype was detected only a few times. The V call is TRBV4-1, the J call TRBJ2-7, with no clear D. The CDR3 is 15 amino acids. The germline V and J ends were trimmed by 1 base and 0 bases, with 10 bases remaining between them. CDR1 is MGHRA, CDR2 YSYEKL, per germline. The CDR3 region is CASSQVPGYSYEQYF. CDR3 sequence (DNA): TGCGCCAGCAGCCAAGTTCCGGGTTACTCCTACGAGCAGTACTTC.

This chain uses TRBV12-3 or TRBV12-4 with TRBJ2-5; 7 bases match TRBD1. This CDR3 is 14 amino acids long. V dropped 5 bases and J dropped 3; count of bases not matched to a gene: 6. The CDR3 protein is CASSVTGRKETQYF. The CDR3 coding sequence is TGTGCCAGCAGTGTGACAGGGCGGAAAGAGACCCAGTACTTC.

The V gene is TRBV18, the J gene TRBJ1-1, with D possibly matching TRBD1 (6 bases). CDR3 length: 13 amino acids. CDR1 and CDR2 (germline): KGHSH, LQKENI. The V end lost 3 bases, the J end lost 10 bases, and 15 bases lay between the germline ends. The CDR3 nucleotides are TGTGCCAGCTCACCTACAGGGAAACAAGGAGCTTTCTTT. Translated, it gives CASSPTGKQGAFF.

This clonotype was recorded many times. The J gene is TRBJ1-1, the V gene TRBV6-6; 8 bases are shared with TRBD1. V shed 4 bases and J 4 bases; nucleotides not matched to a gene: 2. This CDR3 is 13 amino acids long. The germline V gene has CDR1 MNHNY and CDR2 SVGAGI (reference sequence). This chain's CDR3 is CASSSTGVTEAFF. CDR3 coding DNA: TGTGCCAGCAGTTCGACAGGGGTCACTGAAGCTTTCTTT.

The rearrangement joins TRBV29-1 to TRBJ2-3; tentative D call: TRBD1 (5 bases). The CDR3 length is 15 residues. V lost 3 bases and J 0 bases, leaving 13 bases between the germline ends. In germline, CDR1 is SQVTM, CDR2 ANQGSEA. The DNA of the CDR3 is TGCAGCGTTGATCCCCAGGGCAGGAGCACAGATACGCAGTATTTT. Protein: CSVDPQGRSTDTQYF.

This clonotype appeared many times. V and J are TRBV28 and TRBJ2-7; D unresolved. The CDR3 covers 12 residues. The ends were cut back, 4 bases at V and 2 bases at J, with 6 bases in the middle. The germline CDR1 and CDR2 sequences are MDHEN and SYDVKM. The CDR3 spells CASSSKTYEQYV. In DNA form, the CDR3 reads TGTGCCAGCAGTTCAAAAACCTACGAGCAGTACGTC.

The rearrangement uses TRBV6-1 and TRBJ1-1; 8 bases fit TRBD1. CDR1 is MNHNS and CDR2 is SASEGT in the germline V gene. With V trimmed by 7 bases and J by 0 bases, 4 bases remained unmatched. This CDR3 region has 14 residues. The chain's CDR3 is CASTWTGMNTEAFF. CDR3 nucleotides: TGTGCCAGCACCTGGACAGGGATGAACACTGAAGCTTTCTTT.

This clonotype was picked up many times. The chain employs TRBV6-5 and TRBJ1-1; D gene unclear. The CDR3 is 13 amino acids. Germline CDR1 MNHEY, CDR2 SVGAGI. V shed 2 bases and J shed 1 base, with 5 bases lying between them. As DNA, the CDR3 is TGTGCCAGCAGTTACCGGGGGAACACTGAAGCTTTCTTT. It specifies CASSYRGNTEAFF.

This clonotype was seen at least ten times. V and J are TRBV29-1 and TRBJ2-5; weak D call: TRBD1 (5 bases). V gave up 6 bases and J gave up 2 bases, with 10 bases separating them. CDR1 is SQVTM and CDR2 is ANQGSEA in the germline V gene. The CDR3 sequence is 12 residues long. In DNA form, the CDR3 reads TGCAGCGTAAGACAGCTACAAGAGACCCAGTACTTC. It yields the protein CSVRQLQETQYF.

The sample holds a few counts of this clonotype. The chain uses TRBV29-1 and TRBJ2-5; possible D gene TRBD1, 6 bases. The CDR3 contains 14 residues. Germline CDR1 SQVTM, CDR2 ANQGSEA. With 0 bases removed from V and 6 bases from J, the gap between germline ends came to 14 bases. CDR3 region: CSVEDRQGWKTQYF. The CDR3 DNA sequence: TGCAGCGTTGAAGATCGTCAGGGGTGGAAGACCCAGTACTTC.

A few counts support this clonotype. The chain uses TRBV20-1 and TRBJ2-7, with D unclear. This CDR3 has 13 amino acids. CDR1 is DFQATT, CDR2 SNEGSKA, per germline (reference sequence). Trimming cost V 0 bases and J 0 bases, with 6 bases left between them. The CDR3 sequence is CSAREVYSYEQYF. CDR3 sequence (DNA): TGCAGTGCTAGAGAAGTCTACTCCTACGAGCAGTACTTC.

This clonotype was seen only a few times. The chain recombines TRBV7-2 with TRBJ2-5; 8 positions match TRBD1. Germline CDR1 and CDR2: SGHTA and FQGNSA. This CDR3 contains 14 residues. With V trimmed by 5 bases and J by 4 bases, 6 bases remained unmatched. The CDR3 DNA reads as TGTGCCAGCAGCGCGGGACAGGCCCGAGAGACCCAGTACTTC. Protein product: CASSAGQARETQYF.

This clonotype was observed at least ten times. The CDR3 loop is CASRPTENQPQHF. CDR3 sequence (DNA): TGTGCCAGCAGGCCTACGGAAAATCAGCCCCAGCATTTT. The chain couples TRBV27 to TRBJ1-5; no clear D gene. The CDR3 loop spans 13 amino acids. The germline CDR1 and CDR2 sequences are MNHEY and SMNVEV (reference sequence). The ends were cut back, 6 bases at V and 4 bases at J, with 10 bases in the middle.

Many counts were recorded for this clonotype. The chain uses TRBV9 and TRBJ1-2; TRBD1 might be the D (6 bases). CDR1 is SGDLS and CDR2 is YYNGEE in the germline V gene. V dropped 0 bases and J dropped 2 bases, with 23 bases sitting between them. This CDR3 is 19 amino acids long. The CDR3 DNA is TGTGCCAGCAGCGTAGGAATGAGGAAAGGCAGGGGCTTCAACTATGGCTACACCTTC. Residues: CASSVGMRKGRGFNYGYTF.

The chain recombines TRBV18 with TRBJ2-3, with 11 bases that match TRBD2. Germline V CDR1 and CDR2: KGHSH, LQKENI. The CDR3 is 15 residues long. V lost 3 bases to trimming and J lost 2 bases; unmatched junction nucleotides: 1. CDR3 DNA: TGTGCCAGCTCACCGACTAGCGGGAACACAGATACGCAGTATTTT. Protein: CASSPTSGNTDTQYF.

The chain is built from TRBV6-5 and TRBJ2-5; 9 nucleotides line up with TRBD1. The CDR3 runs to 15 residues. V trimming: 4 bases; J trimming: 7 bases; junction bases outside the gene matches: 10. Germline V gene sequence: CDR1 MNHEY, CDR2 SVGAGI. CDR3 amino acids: CASSWETGGDLTQYF. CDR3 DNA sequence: TGTGCCAGCAGTTGGGAGACAGGGGGAGATTTGACCCAGTACTTC.

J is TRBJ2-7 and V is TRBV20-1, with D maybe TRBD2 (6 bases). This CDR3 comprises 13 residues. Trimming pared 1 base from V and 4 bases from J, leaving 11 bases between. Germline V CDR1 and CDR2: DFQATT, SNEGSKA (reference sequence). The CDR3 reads CSARGGGAYEQYF. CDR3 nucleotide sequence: TGCAGTGCTAGAGGTGGAGGGGCTTACGAGCAGTACTTC.

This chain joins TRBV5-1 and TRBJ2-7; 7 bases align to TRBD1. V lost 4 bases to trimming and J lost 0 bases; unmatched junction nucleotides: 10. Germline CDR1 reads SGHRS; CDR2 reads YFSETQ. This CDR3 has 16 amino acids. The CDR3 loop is CASSPGSGQSSYEQYF. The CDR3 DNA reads TGCGCCAGCAGCCCGGGCTCGGGACAGTCCTCCTACGAGCAGTACTTC.

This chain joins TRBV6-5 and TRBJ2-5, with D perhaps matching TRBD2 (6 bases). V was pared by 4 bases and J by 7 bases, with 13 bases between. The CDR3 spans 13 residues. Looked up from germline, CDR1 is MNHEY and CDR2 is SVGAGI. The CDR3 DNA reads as TGTGCCAGCAGTTCGAGTCAGGGAGGGACCCAGTACTTC. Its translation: CASSSSQGGTQYF.

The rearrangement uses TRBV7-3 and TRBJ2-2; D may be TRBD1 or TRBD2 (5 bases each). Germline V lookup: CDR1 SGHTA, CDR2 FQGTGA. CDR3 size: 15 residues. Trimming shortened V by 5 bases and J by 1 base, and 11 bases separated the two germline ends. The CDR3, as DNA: TGTGCCAGCAGCCCGGGACGGATGAACACCGGGGAGCTGTTTTTT. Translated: CASSPGRMNTGELFF.

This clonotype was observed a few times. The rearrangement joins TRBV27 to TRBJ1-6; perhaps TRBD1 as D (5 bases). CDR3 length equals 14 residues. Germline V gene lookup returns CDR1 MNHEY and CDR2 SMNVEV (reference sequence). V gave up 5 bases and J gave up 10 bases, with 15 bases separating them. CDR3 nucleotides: TGTGCCAGCAGTCCACGGAACCAGGGATCACCCCTCCACTTT. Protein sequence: CASSPRNQGSPLHF.